This paragraph covers one TCR beta chain sequence. Its cognate antigen has yet to be identified. The record has no base qualities; no much larger clone is one base away. TCRbeta CDR3 regions were amplified from genomic DNA using the immunoSEQ Assay, a bias-controlled multiplex PCR. The source study handled its data this way. Within the assay, amplification of reference gene primers was used to estimate how many nucleated cells each sample contained. To quantify the absolute abundance of each unique TCRbeta CDR3 rearrangement, sequence reads were collapsed and filtered. For each sample, productive Simpson clonality was calculated as the square root of Simpson's diversity index across productive rearrangements. Not all clones reach the TCRdb copy of this immuneACCESS table, which keeps in-frame sequences only. Checked studies attribute under half of the gap to unresolved V genes and leave the rest unexplained. V and J calls and clone size follow that table, whereas D and trimming were derived from the DNA. Here the sample has about 240,000 clones; around four fifths occur a single time. 5% to 8% of the sample lies in the top ten.

The germline V gene provides CDR1 SQVTM and CDR2 ANQGSEA. Trimming takes 6 bases off V and 4 bases off J; junction bases not matched to a gene: 5. Taken from cysteine to phenylalanine, the CDR3 has 13 residues. Only the CDR3 DNA is retained, 39 bases long and in frame from the first base. The data belong to a study of blood T cell repertoires in COVID-19 (TCRdb year 2020). With respect to the entire study: Samples from collaborators originated in the United States, Italy and Spain and spanned both the acute and convalescent phases of COVID-19. The prospective study material was composed of cDNA or gDNA derived from T cells, B-cell-depleted T cells, or PBMCs. Subjects who had been exposed to COVID-19, were actively infected with it, or had recovered from it provided the deeply sampled blood TCRbeta repertoires that made up the dataset. The repertoires were released in a freely available public database intended as a resource for research on the immune response to SARS-CoV-2. The samples were drawn from the first 160 participants of the ongoing ImmuneRACE study and from roughly 1,300 subjects provided by 6 global collaborators. A de-identified subject ID, COVID-19 status, age in years and sex were almost always included in the sample metadata. Where available, HLA class I and class II types were taken from metadata supplied by the sample provider and were not determined by assay-based typing. General conclusions and limits of the study: How much clinical and demographic metadata was included differed by source and by participant, and the metadata was provided uncurated.

The collaborating institutions used their own protocols to collect whole blood in K2EDTA tubes. Collaborator samples were shipped for TCRbeta analysis as frozen whole blood, isolated PBMCs, or DNA extracted from either sample type. This TCR was sampled from a woman aged 55-69 years with active or convalescent COVID-19. The rearranged segments are TRBV29-1 and TRBJ2-7; TRBD2 fits 11 bases in the junction. Sequencing was done on a sample of peripheral blood. The CDR3 reads as follows: CSVKLAGVYEQYF. The DNA is TGCAGCGTGAAACTAGCGGGAGTATACGAGCAGTACTTC.